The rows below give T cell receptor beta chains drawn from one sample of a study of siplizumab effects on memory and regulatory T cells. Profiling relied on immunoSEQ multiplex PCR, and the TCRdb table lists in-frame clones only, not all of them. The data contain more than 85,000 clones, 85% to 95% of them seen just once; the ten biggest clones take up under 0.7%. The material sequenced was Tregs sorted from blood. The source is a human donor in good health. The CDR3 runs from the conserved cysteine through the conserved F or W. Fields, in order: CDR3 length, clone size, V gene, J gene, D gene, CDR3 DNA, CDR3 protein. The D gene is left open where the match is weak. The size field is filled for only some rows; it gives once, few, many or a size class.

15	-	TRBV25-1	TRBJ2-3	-	TGTGCCAGCAGTCCCCCTTCGGGGAAGGGAAATACGCAGTATTTT	CASSPPSGKGNTQYF
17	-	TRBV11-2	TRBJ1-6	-	TGTGCCAGCAGCTTAACTGTTCGGACGTTCAAAAATCCACCCCTCCACTTT	CASSLTVRTFKNPPLHF
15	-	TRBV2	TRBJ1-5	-	TGTGCCAGCAGTGAGGGCAGGGCATTTAATCAGCCCCAGCATTTT	CASSEGRAFNQPQHF
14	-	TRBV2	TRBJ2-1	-	TGTGCCAGCAGTGGGCTAGCGATTCTTAATGAGCAGTTCTTC	CASSGLAILNEQFF
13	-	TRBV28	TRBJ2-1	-	TGTGCCAGCAGTTTAGGCAACTCGAATGAGCAGTTCTTC	CASSLGNSNEQFF
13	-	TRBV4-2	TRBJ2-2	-	TGTGCCAGCAGCCAAGACGCTACCGGGGAGCTGTTTTTT	CASSQDATGELFF
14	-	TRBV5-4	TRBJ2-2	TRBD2	TGTGCCAGCAGCTTGCTACTAGCGTCCGGGGAGCTGTTTTTT	CASSLLLASGELFF
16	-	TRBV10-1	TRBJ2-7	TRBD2	TGCGCCAGCAGTGAGTCCCTGACTAGCGGGAGCTACGAGCAGTACTTC	CASSESLTSGSYEQYF
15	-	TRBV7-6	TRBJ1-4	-	TGTGCCAGCAGGCCCACCGGGACATTGAATGAAAAACTGTTTTTT	CASRPTGTLNEKLFF
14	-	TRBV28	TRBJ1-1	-	TGTGCCAGCAGTTTGGCTCGACGGGGCACTGAAGCTTTCTTT	CASSLARRGTEAFF
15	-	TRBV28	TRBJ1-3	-	TGTGCCAGCAGTTTTCGGGGGGCTTTTTTAGGAACCATATATTTT	CASSFRGAFLGTIYF
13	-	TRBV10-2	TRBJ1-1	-	TGCGCCAGCAGTGAGTCCATTAGGACTCACGCTTTCTTT	CASSESIRTHAFF
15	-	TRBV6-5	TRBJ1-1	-	TGTGCCAGCAGTTATCACAGGGTATCATTCACTGAAGCTTTCTTT	CASSYHRVSFTEAFF
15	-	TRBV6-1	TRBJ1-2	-	TGTGCCAGCAGTGCGGTTAATCTTCTTAACTATGGCTACACCTTC	CASSAVNLLNYGYTF
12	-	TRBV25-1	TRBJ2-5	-	TGTGCCAGCAGTCTACAACAAGAGACCCAGTACTTC	CASSLQQETQYF
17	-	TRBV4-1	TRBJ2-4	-	TGCGCCAGCAGCCAAGACATCGACCTGGCTGCCAAAAACATTCAGTACTTC	CASSQDIDLAAKNIQYF
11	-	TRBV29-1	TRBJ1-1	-	TGCAGCGTTGCTAGGGGCGCTGAAGCTTTCTTT	CSVARGAEAFF
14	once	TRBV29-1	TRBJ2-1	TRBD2	TGCAGCGTTGACAGTACTAGCGCCTACAATGAGCAGTTCTTC	CSVDSTSAYNEQFF
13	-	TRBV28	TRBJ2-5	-	TGTGCCAGCAGGCTCTACGATGATGAGACCCAGTACTTC	CASRLYDDETQYF
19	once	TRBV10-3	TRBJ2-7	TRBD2	TGTGCCATCAGTGAGTCGAGCAGGGTACTAGCGCTAAGCTCCTACGAGCAGTACTTC	CAISESSRVLALSSYEQYF
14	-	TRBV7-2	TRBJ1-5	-	TGTGCCAGCAGTCCGAGACGGACTAATCAGCCCCAGCATTTT	CASSPRRTNQPQHF
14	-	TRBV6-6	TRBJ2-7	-	TGTGCCAGCAGTTGGAGGGGGGGTTACTACGAGCAGTACTTC	CASSWRGGYYEQYF
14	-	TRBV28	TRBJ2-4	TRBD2	TGTGCCAGCCGAACGGGGGGTACTAAAAACATTCAGTACTTC	CASRTGGTKNIQYF
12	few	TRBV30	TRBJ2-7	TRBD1	TGTGCCTGGAGTACACAGGGGTGGGAGCAGTACTTC	CAWSTQGWEQYF
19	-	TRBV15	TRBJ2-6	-	TGTGCCACCAGCAGGGTTGGTCAGGGAGGTTCGTACGGGGCCAACGTCCTGACTTTC	CATSRVGQGGSYGANVLTF
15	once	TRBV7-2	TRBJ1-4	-	TGTGCCAGCAGCTTAATTCCGGGGGGAGTAGAAAAACTGTTTTTT	CASSLIPGGVEKLFF
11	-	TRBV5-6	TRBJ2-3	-	TGTGCCAGCAGCTCCGTCTCCACGCAGTATTTT	CASSSVSTQYF
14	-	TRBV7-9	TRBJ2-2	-	TGTGCCAGCAGCGCCAGAGACCTCACCGGGGAGCTGTTTTTT	CASSARDLTGELFF
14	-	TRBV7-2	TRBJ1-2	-	TGTGCCAGCGGTTCTGTTAGTTGGGGCTATGGCTACACCTTC	CASGSVSWGYGYTF
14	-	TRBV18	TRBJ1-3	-	TGTGCCAGCTCACTAGGAACCTTCGGGGACACCATATATTTT	CASSLGTFGDTIYF
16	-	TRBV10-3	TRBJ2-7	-	TGTGCCATCAGTGAGTCGATACCCAGGGTGGGAGTCGAGCAGTACTTC	CAISESIPRVGVEQYF
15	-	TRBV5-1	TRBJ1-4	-	TGCGCCAGCAGCCCCGGGACCGTTCCAAAGGAAAAACTGTTTTTT	CASSPGTVPKEKLFF
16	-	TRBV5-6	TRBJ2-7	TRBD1	TGTGCCAGCAGCCTGCGAACGGGACAGGGGATATACGAGCAGTACTTC	CASSLRTGQGIYEQYF
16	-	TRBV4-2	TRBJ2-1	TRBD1	TGTGCCAGCAGCCAAGCAGGCAGGGGGCGAAACAATGAGCAGTTCTTC	CASSQAGRGRNNEQFF
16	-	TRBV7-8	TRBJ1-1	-	TGTGCCAGCAGCTTACGTCTGAGGGGGAGGAACACTGAAGCTTTCTTT	CASSLRLRGRNTEAFF
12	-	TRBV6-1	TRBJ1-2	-	TGTGCCAGCAGGCCAAGGACTGATGGCTACACCTTC	CASRPRTDGYTF
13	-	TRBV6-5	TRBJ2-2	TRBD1	TGTGCCAGCAAGGCTAGGGGGCTCGGGGAGCTGTTTTTT	CASKARGLGELFF
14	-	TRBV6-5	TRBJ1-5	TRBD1	TGTGCCAGCAGTGAGACAGGGTCTCATCAGCCCCAGCATTTT	CASSETGSHQPQHF
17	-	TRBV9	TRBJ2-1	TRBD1	TGTGCCAGCAGCTCTCGAGGCGGGACAGGGAGTAAATTGATCCAGTTCTTC	CASSSRGGTGSKLIQFF
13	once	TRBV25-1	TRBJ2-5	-	TGTGCCAGCAGTGAAAACGGGGCAGAGACCCAGTACTTC	CASSENGAETQYF
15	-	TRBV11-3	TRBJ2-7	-	TGTGCCAGCAGCTTCACATCCGGGGACTCCTACGAGCAGTACTTC	CASSFTSGDSYEQYF
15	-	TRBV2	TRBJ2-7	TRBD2	TGTGCCAGCTACGATGGGACTAGCCTGTCCTACGAGCAGTACTTC	CASYDGTSLSYEQYF
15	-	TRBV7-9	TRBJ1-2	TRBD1	TGTGCCAGCAGCTTAGGTCCCGGGACAGGGACTGGCTACACCTTC	CASSLGPGTGTGYTF
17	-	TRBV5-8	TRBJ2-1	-	TGTGCCAGCATCCAAGCTGTGGGATCATTAGGAACTAATGAGCAGTTCTTC	CASIQAVGSLGTNEQFF
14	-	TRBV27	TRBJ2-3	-	TGTGCCAGCAGTTTTAGGGTAAACACAGATACGCAGTATTTT	CASSFRVNTDTQYF
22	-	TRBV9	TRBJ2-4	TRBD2	TGTGCCAGCAGCGCTGCGGCCGACAGGGCCCTCGCTAGCGGGAGGAATCGTGACATTCAGTACTTC	CASSAAADRALASGRNRDIQYF
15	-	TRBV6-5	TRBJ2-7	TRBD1	TGTGCCAGCAGTTGGGTTGGGACAGGGGCCTACGAGCAGTACTTC	CASSWVGTGAYEQYF
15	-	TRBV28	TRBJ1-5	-	TGTGCCAGCATCGGCGGGGGATACAGCAATCAGCCCCAGCATTTT	CASIGGGYSNQPQHF
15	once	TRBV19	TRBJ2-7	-	TGTGCCAGTAGCGGCCGGGGATCAACCGCCTACGAGCAGTACTTC	CASSGRGSTAYEQYF